The 3 T cell receptor beta chains given below trace back to one sample, sequenced in a study of OX40 agonist ivuxolimab in advanced cancers. Clones were sequenced by immunoSEQ multiplex PCR, and TCRdb holds only the in-frame ones, with some missing. In the table there are around 70,000 clones, about 85% of which are singletons. The source material was CD4+ or CD8+ T cells sorted from blood, sampled in a trial of the OX40 agonist ivuxolimab. These receptor sequences come from an adult with an advanced solid tumor such as melanoma, head and neck, liver or kidney cancer.

The chain carries TRBV28 and TRBJ1-1; 7 nucleotides agree with TRBD1. V gave up 3 bases and J gave up 3 bases; unmatched junction bases: 4. The CDR3 extends over 14 amino acids. The germline gives CDR1 MDHEN, CDR2 SYDVKM. The CDR3 DNA is TGTGCCAGCAGTTTCGGCAGGGGGGACACTGAAGCTTTCTTT. It specifies CASSFGRGDTEAFF.

V gene TRBV29-1 combines with J gene TRBJ1-1, with a tentative D call TRBD1 (6 bases). The length of the CDR3 is 15 residues. V lost 5 bases and J lost 0, with 16 bases in between. Germline V CDR1 and CDR2: SQVTM, ANQGSEA. The CDR3: CSVIRTASMNTEAFF. The CDR3 nucleotides read TGCAGCGTTATCCGGACAGCCTCTATGAACACTGAAGCTTTCTTT.

The CDR3 region has the DNA TGTGCCAGCAGTTACGGACAGTTTGGTGGACTGTTTTTT. The encoded protein is CASSYGQFGGLFF. The chain is built from TRBV6-5 and TRBJ1-4; TRBD1 might be the D (6 bases). Germline CDR1 MNHEY, CDR2 SVGAGI. The CDR3 spans 13 residues. Trimming stripped 2 bases from V and 13 bases from J, with 14 bases between.